Described below is a single T cell receptor beta chain sequence and its context. The antigen remains undetermined. This CDR3 has 13 amino acids. Germline V gene data show CDR1 as WSHSY and CDR2 as SAAADI. V gave up 7 bases and J gave up 8 bases; unmatched junction bases: 8. This sample stems from a study of OX40 agonist ivuxolimab in advanced cancers. Study-level information: The study reported partial responses in three patients: one hepatocellular carcinoma, two cutaneous melanoma. Overall study results and limits: Clonal expansion from baseline to week 6 occurred in both CD4+ and CD8+ T cells.

Sequenced by immunoSEQ multiplex PCR; TCRdb stores in-frame clones only, minus some. The sample comprises fewer than 100,000 clones, 80% to 90% of which are singletons, and about a tenth rests with the top ten. The sequenced sample was CD4+ or CD8+ T cells sorted from blood, obtained in a trial of the OX40 agonist ivuxolimab. This clonotype was sampled from an adult with an advanced solid tumor such as melanoma, head and neck, liver or kidney cancer. The gene calls are TRBV10-2 and TRBJ1-2; TRBD1 matches at 9 bases. The CDR3 sequence is CASTRDREIGYTF. The CDR3 DNA is TGCGCCAGCACCCGGGACAGGGAGATCGGCTACACCTTC.